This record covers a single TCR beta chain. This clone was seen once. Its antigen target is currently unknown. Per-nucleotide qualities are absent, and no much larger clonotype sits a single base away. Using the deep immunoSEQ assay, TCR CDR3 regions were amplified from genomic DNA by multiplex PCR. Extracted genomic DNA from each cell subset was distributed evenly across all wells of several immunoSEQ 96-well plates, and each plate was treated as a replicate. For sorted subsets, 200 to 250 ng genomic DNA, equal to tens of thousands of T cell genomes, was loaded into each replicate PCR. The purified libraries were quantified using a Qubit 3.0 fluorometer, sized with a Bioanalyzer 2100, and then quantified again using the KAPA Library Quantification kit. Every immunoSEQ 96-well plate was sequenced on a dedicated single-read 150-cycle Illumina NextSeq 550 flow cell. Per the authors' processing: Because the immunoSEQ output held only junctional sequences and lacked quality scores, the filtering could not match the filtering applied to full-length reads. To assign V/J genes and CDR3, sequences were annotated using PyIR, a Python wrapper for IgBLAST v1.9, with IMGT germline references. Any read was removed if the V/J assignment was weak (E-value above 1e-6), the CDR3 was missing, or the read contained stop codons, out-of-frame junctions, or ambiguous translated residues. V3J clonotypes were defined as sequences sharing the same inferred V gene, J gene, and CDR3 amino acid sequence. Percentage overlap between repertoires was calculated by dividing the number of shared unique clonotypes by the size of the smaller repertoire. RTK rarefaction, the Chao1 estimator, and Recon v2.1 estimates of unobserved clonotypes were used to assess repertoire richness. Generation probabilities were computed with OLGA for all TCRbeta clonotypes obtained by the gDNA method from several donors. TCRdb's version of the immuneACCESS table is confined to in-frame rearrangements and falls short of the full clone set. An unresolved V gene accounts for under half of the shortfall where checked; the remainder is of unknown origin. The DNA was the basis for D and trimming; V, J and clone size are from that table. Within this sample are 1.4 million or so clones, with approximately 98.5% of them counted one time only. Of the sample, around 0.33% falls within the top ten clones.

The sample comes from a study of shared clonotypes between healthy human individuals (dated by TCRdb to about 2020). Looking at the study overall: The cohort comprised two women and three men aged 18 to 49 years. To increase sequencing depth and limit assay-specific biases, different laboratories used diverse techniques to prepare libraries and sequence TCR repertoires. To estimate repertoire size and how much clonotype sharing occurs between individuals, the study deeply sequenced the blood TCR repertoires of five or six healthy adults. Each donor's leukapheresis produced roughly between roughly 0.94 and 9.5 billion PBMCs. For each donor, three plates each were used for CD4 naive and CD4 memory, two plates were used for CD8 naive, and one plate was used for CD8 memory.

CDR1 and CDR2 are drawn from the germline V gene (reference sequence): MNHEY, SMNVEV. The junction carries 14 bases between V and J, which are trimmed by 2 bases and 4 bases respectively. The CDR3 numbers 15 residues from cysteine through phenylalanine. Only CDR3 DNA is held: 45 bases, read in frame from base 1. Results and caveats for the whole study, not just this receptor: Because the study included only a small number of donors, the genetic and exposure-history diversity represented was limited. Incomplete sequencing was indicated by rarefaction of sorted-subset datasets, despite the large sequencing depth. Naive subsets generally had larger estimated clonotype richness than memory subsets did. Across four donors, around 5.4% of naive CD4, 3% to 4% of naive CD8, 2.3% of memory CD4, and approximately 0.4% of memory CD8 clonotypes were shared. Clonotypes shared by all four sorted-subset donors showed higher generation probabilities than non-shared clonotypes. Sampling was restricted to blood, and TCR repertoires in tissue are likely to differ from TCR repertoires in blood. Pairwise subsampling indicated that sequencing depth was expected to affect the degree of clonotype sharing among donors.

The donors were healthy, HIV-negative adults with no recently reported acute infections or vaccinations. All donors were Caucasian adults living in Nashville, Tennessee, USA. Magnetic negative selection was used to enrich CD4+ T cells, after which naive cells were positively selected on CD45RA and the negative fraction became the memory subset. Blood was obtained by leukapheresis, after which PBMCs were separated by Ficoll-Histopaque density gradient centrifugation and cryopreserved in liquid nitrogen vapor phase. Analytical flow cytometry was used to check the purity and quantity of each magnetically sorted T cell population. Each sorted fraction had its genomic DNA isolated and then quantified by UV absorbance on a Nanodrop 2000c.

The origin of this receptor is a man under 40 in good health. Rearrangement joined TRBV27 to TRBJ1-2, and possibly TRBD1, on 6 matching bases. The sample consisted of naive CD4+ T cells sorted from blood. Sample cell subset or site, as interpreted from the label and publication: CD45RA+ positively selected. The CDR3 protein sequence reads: CASSLLHDRPYGYTF. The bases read TGTGCCAGCAGTTTACTCCACGACAGGCCCTATGGCTACACCTTC.